This T cell receptor beta chain is from a study of blood T cell repertoires in COVID-19. For the study at large: T cells, B-cell-depleted T cells, or PBMCs supplied cDNA or gDNA.

Original methodology: For nucleated cells, counts were estimated from reference gene primer amplification. Only in-frame clones appear in the TCRdb table, and some are missing; sequencing was by immunoSEQ multiplex PCR. For V, J and clone size, that table is used; D and trimming come from the DNA. This sample has roughly 100,000 clones, with about 81% found just once. The germline V gene has CDR1 MNHEY and CDR2 SMNVEV (reference sequence). The V gene lost 5 bases and the J gene lost 5 bases, with 18 bases spanning the gap. The CDR3 covers 15 residues. Input material: peripheral blood. This chain uses TRBV27 with TRBJ2-5; D may be TRBD1 (6 bases). The TCR originated in a man of 80 years or more with acute or convalescent COVID-19. For the CDR3, the DNA is TGTGCCAGCAGTACCCACCACAGGGTTAGGGAGACCCAGTACTTC. It is translated as CASSTHHRVRETQYF.